The 23 T cell receptor beta chains reported below all come from one sample, sequenced in a study of cytomegalovirus exposure and HLA in healthy donors. Method: immunoSEQ multiplex PCR; TCRdb's copy keeps in-frame clones and lacks some. The top ten hold under 7% of the sample, which has 150,000 to 200,000 clones, about 90% seen once. Sequenced sample: PBMCs. These receptors originate from a young woman in good health and CMV-seronegative.

The chain links TRBV30 to TRBJ1-4, with D possibly matching TRBD1 (5 bases). This CDR3 is 13 amino acids long. V shed 2 bases and J shed 3 bases, with 7 bases lying between them. Per the germline V gene, CDR1 is GTSNPN and CDR2 is SVGIG (reference sequence). CDR3 bases: TGTGCCTGGAGTTGGGGGTCTAATGAAAAACTGTTTTTT. It yields the protein CAWSWGSNEKLFF.

The CDR3 sequence: CASSELVEFQETQYF. Here the CDR3 DNA reads TGTGCCAGCAGTGAGTTAGTCGAATTCCAAGAGACCCAGTACTTC. The chain combines TRBV2 with TRBJ2-5; the D is unclear. The CDR3 is 15 amino acids. The V and J ends lost 3 bases and 1 base respectively, with 12 bases between them. CDR1 is SNHLY and CDR2 is FYNNEI in the germline V gene.

The V and J genes are TRBV5-5 and TRBJ1-5, with TRBD1 as a possible D gene (5 bases). Trimming shortened V by 3 bases and J by 3 bases, and 7 bases separated the two germline ends. Looked up from germline, CDR1 is SGHKS and CDR2 is YYEKEE (reference sequence). There are 13 residues in the CDR3. This CDR3 reads CASSWGNNQPQHF. Written as DNA, the CDR3 is TGTGCCAGCAGCTGGGGGAACAATCAGCCCCAGCATTTT.

The chain has TRBV27 and TRBJ2-7; 8 bases are shared with TRBD2. V gave up 6 bases and J gave up 3 bases; unmatched junction bases: 13. Germline values: CDR1 MNHEY, CDR2 SMNVEV (reference sequence). This CDR3 has 16 amino acids. The CDR3 sequence is CASRKGRSGGVYEQYF. CDR3 sequence (DNA): TGTGCCAGCAGAAAGGGGAGGTCGGGGGGGGTCTACGAGCAGTACTTC.

This chain joins TRBV7-2 and TRBJ2-1; 8 bases agree with TRBD2. Germline loops: CDR1 SGHTA, CDR2 FQGNSA. Losses at the gene ends were 2 bases for V and 6 bases for J; bases not matched to a gene: 9. The CDR3 runs to 16 residues. The CDR3 loop reads CASSLMSGRSGNEQFF. DNA of the CDR3: TGTGCCAGCAGCTTAATGAGCGGGAGATCCGGCAATGAGCAGTTCTTC. The complete variable domain, with remaining parts taken from reference TRBV7-2 and TRBJ2-1, reads GAGVSQSPSNKVTEKGKDVELRCDPISGHTALYWYRQSLGQGLEFLIYFQGNSAPDKSGLPSDRFSAERTGGSVSTLTIQRTQQEDSAVYLCASSLMSGRSGNEQFFGPGTRLTVL.

This rearrangement joins TRBV28 to TRBJ2-5; 10 bases are a match to TRBD1. Germline-derived CDR1 and CDR2 are MDHEN and SYDVKM. The CDR3 length is 16 residues. V trimming: 5 bases; J trimming: 4 bases; junction bases outside the gene matches: 10. The CDR3 spells CASSPDRGQPTETQYF. The CDR3 coding sequence is TGTGCCAGCAGTCCCGACAGGGGGCAACCCACAGAGACCCAGTACTTC.

J is TRBJ1-5 and V is TRBV2, with TRBD1 as a possible D gene (5 bases). Germline CDR1 and CDR2: SNHLY and FYNNEI. The CDR3 contains 15 residues. V was pared by 7 bases and J by 6 bases, with 19 bases between. The DNA of the CDR3 is TGTGCCAGCAAGACAGACGTCCCGGTCGGTCAGCCCCAGCATTTT. It specifies CASKTDVPVGQPQHF.

The chain is built from TRBV11-2 and TRBJ2-2; 7 bases line up with TRBD1. The CDR3 extends over 16 amino acids. Germline V gene sequence: CDR1 SGHAT, CDR2 FQNNGV. J was trimmed by 1 base and V by 5 bases; bases with no gene match: 7. The CDR3 reads CASSPTGTENTGELFF. CDR3 bases: TGTGCCAGCAGCCCTACCGGGACAGAGAACACCGGGGAGCTGTTTTTT.

This chain uses TRBV9 with TRBJ1-1; 8 nucleotides align to TRBD1. V shed 4 bases and J 11 bases; nucleotides not matched to a gene: 10. Per the germline V gene, CDR1 is SGDLS and CDR2 is YYNGEE. CDR3 size: 13 residues. The CDR3: CASSFSPGGQAFF. CDR3 coding DNA: TGTGCCAGCAGCTTTAGTCCAGGGGGCCAGGCTTTCTTT.

The chain carries TRBV6-1 and TRBJ2-7, with D uncertain. V gave up 3 bases and J gave up 2 bases, with 2 bases separating them. The germline gives CDR1 MNHNS, CDR2 SASEGT. The CDR3 has 11 amino acids. CDR3 loop: CASSEPYEQYF. The CDR3 bases are TGTGCCAGCAGTGAGCCCTACGAGCAGTACTTC.

CDR3 region: CASSSGTAYEQYF. The CDR3 coding sequence is TGTGCCAGCAGCTCCGGGACAGCTTACGAGCAGTACTTC. The chain uses TRBV5-4 and TRBJ2-7, with TRBD1 matching 7 bases. V gave up 3 bases and J gave up 4 bases; unmatched junction bases: 4. Per the germline V gene, CDR1 is SGHNT and CDR2 is YYREEE (reference sequence). The CDR3 runs 13 residues.

The chain has TRBV5-4 and TRBJ1-2, with TRBD1 matching 9 bases. The trim removed 0 bases at V and 6 bases at J, leaving 9 bases unmatched. The CDR3 loop spans 16 amino acids. The V gene's germline CDR1 is SGHNT and CDR2 YYREEE (reference sequence). The CDR3 nucleotides are TGTGCCAGCAGCTTGGAGCAGCTACAGGGGGCGGATGGCTACACCTTC. Protein: CASSLEQLQGADGYTF.

This chain uses TRBV27 with TRBJ1-2, with D perhaps TRBD1 (5 bases). Trimming removed 4 bases from V and 4 bases from J, with 13 bases in between. The CDR3 consists of 14 residues. The germline CDR1 and CDR2 sequences are MNHEY and SMNVEV (reference sequence). The CDR3 DNA is TGTGCCAGCAGTTACCAGGGTGGGTTCTATGGCTACACCTTC. Translation gives CASSYQGGFYGYTF.

The chain links TRBV6-5 to TRBJ1-5; D is unresolved. The CDR3 is 13 amino acids. The germline gives CDR1 MNHEY, CDR2 SVGAGI. The germline V and J ends were trimmed by 6 bases and 9 bases, with 15 bases remaining between them. As DNA, the CDR3 is TGTGCCAGCAGCTCCTCTTTGGTCGGGCCCCAGCATTTT. Residues: CASSSSLVGPQHF.

The rearrangement links TRBV29-1 to TRBJ1-1; 7 bases line up with TRBD1. CDR3 length equals 15 residues. Trimming took 3 bases from V and 3 from J; bases not matched to a gene: 10. Germline CDR1 is SQVTM and CDR2 is ANQGSEA. The CDR3 loop reads CSVEGPGQSYTEAFF. CDR3 bases: TGCAGCGTTGAGGGTCCGGGACAGAGTTACACTGAAGCTTTCTTT.

This clone was seen only once. The genes are TRBV29-1 and TRBJ2-4; TRBD2 is a possible D gene (6 bases). Trimming cost V 6 bases and J 1 base, with 10 bases left between them. Germline CDR1 SQVTM, CDR2 ANQGSEA. The CDR3 covers 13 residues. The CDR3 sequence is CSVEREAKNIQYF. In DNA form, the CDR3 reads TGCAGCGTCGAACGGGAGGCCAAAAACATTCAGTACTTC.

The chain carries TRBV7-2 and TRBJ2-6; 8 bases agree with TRBD1. CDR1 is SGHTA, CDR2 FQGNSA, per germline. J lost 2 bases, V lost 7 bases, and 4 bases had no gene match. The CDR3 has 15 residues. The CDR3 loop reads CASTPQGAGANVLTF. CDR3 in DNA: TGTGCCAGCACCCCACAGGGGGCTGGGGCCAACGTCCTGACTTTC.

This clone was observed a few times. The chain uses TRBV4-1 and TRBJ1-2, with 12 bases aligning to TRBD1. V shed 2 bases and J 7 bases; nucleotides not matched to a gene: 5. CDR1 and CDR2 from the germline V gene are MGHRA and YSYEKL. This CDR3 is 15 amino acids long. CDR3 amino acids: CASSQPGTGGSGYTF. The CDR3 DNA follows: TGCGCCAGCAGCCAACCTGGGACAGGGGGCAGTGGCTACACCTTC.

V and J are TRBV2 and TRBJ2-1; D is perhaps TRBD2 (7 bases). This CDR3 is built from 18 residues. Trimming pared 6 bases from V and 7 bases from J, leaving 28 bases between. The germline CDR1 and CDR2 sequences are SNHLY and FYNNEI. The CDR3 sequence is CASSRGGTIAKGGNEQFF. The CDR3 DNA is TGTGCCAGCAGCCGAGGGGGGACTATTGCAAAGGGAGGGAATGAGCAGTTCTTC. The complete variable domain, with remaining parts taken from reference TRBV2 and TRBJ2-1, reads EPEVTQTPSHQVTQMGQEVILRCVPISNHLYFYWYRQILGQKVEFLVSFYNNEISEKSEIFDDQFSVERPDGSNFTLKIRSTKLEDSAMYFCASSRGGTIAKGGNEQFFGPGTRLTVL.

The chain is built from TRBV7-9 and TRBJ1-2, with D unclear. With 2 bases removed from V and 2 bases from J, the gap between germline ends came to 12 bases. Germline V gene lookup returns CDR1 SEHNR and CDR2 FQNEAQ (reference sequence). This CDR3 contains 15 residues. Here the CDR3 DNA reads TGTGCCAGCAGCTTAAATGGAGGCAGGAACTATGGCTACACCTTC. As protein: CASSLNGGRNYGYTF.

This sequence joins TRBV6-5 and TRBJ2-1, with 11 bases matching TRBD2. Germline CDR1 reads MNHEY; CDR2 reads SVGAGI. The V gene end was trimmed by 0 bases and the J gene end by 8 bases; junction bases not matched to a gene: 6. CDR3 size: 16 residues. The CDR3 region has the DNA TGTGCCAGCAGTTACTCGATCACTAGCGGGAGCGATGAGCAGTTCTTC. It specifies CASSYSITSGSDEQFF.

The sample holds a few counts of this clone. The rearrangement joins TRBV7-2 to TRBJ2-1; no clear D. The CDR3 sequence is 18 residues long. V lost 0 bases to trimming and J lost 8 bases, with 23 bases between them. Per the germline V gene, CDR1 is SGHTA and CDR2 is FQGNSA. CDR3 coding DNA: TGTGCCAGCAGCTTAGCGCGCGTAAGGGCAAGGTCCATCCATGAGCAGTTCTTC. It yields the protein CASSLARVRARSIHEQFF.

The chain has TRBV7-2 and TRBJ2-1, with TRBD2 identical over 14 bases. This CDR3 has 14 residues. Trimming removed 5 bases from V and 7 bases from J; junction bases left unmatched: 1. Germline V lookup: CDR1 SGHTA, CDR2 FQGNSA. CDR3 loop: CASSRLAGGNEQFF. The CDR3 bases are TGTGCCAGCAGCAGACTAGCGGGAGGGAATGAGCAGTTCTTC.